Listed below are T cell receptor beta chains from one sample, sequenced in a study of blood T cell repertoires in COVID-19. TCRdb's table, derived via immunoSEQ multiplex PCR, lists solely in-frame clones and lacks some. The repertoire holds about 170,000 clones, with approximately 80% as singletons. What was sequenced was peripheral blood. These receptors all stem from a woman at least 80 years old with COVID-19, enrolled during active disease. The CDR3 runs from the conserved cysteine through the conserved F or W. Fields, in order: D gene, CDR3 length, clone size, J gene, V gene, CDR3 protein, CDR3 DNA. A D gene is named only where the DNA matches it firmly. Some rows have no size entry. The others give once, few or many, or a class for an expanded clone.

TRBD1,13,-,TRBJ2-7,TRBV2,CASKLDREYEQYF,TGTGCCAGCAAACTGGACAGGGAGTACGAGCAGTACTTC
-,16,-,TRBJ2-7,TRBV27,CASSAPRWGLGHEQYF,TGTGCCAGCAGTGCCCCTCGGTGGGGGCTAGGCCACGAGCAGTACTTC
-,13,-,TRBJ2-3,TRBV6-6,CASKEGYTDTQYF,TGTGCCAGCAAGGAGGGGTACACAGATACGCAGTATTTT
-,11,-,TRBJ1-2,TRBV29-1,CSVVGDADYTF,TGCAGCGTTGTGGGAGACGCTGACTACACCTTC
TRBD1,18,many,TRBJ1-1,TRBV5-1,CASSSYRDRGPSNTEAFF,TGCGCCAGCAGCAGTTACCGGGACAGGGGGCCTTCGAACACTGAAGCTTTCTTT
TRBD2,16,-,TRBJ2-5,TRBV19,CASSPGTSWVVETQYF,TGTGCCAGTAGTCCCGGGACTAGCTGGGTTGTGGAGACCCAGTACTTC
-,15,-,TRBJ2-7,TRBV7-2,CASSLELDASTGQYF,TGTGCCAGCAGCTTAGAATTGGATGCATCTACGGGGCAGTACTTC
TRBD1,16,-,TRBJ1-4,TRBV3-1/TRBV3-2,CASSAGSGTGFGKLFF,TGTGCCAGCAGCGCAGGCTCCGGGACAGGCTTTGGAAAACTGTTTTTT
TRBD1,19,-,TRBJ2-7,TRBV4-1,CASSTIPKIAGQGTYEQYF,TGCGCCAGCAGCACCATCCCGAAGATCGCCGGACAGGGGACGTACGAGCAGTACTTC
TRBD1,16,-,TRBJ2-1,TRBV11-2,CASSLGGTGSYNEQFF,TGTGCCAGCAGCTTAGGGGGGACAGGGTCATACAATGAGCAGTTCTTC
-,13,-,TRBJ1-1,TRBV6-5,CASSYAGNPEAFF,TGTGCCAGCAGTTACGCAGGGAACCCTGAAGCTTTCTTT
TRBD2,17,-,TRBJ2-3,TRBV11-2,CASRRWGGAGGTNTQYF,TGTGCCAGCAGGCGATGGGGAGGTGCGGGGGGCACGAATACGCAGTATTTT
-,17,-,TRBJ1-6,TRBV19,CASRAEYFTSGNSPLHF,TGTGCCAGTAGAGCGGAGTATTTCACAAGCGGGAATTCACCCCTCCACTTT
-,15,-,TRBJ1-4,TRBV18,CASSPGAATNEKLFF,TGTGCCAGCTCACCAGGGGCAGCAACTAATGAAAAACTGTTTTTT
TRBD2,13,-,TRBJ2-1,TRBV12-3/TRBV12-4,CASTRTSGNEQFF,TGTGCCAGCACCAGGACTAGCGGGAATGAGCAGTTCTTC
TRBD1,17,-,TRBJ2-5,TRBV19,CASSTGQGVLYQETQYF,TGTGCCAGTAGTACGGGACAGGGTGTTCTATATCAAGAGACCCAGTACTTC
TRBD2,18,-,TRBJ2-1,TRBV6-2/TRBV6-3,CASSYLASGALSYNEQFF,TGTGCCAGCAGTTACCTGGCTAGCGGGGCCCTCTCCTACAATGAGCAGTTCTTC
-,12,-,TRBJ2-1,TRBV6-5,CASSPLGNEQFF,TGTGCCAGCAGCCCCCTCGGCAATGAGCAGTTCTTC
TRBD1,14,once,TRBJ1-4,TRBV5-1,CASSWTGGNEKLFF,TGCGCCAGCAGCTGGACAGGTGGGAATGAAAAACTGTTTTTT
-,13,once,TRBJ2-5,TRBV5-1,CASSSQPQETQYF,TGCGCCAGCAGCTCCCAACCCCAGGAGACCCAGTACTTC
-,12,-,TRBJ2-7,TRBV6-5,CASSLQGTEQYF,TGTGCCAGCAGCTTACAGGGAACCGAGCAGTACTTC
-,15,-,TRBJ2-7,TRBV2,CASTDSGGRGYEQYF,TGTGCCAGTACAGACTCCGGGGGGCGAGGGTACGAGCAGTACTTC
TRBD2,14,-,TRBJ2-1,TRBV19,CASTAGGPYNEQFF,TGTGCCAGTACAGCGGGAGGACCATACAATGAGCAGTTCTTC
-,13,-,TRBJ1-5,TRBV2,CASSRGGNQPQHF,TGTGCCAGCAGCAGGGGAGGCAATCAGCCCCAGCATTTT
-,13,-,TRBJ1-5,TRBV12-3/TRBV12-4,CASSFRSPLPQHF,TGTGCCAGCAGTTTTCGGTCCCCGTTGCCCCAGCATTTT
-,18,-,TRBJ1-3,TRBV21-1,CASSKLKGQGISGNTIYF,TGTGCCAGCAGCAAACTTAAGGGACAGGGGATCTCTGGAAACACCATATATTTT
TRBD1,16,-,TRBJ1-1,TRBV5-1,CASSNPGTGYDTEAFF,TGCGCCAGCTCGAACCCCGGGACAGGGTACGACACTGAAGCTTTCTTT